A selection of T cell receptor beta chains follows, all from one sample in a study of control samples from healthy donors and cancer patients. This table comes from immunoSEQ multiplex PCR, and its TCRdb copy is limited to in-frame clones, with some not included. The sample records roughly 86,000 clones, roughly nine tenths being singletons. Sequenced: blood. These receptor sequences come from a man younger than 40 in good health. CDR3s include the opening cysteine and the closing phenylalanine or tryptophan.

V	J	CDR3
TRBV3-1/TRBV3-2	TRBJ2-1	CASSQAGGVNEQFF
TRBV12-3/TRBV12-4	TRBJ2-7	CASSLVHTDGQYF
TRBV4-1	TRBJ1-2	CASSQAPDGVFGGYTF
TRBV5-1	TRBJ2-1	CASSLALAGAHNEQFF
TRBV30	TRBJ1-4	CAWMTGPNEKLFF
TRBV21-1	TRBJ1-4	CASSPTRKLFF
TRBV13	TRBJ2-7	CASSLGAGGGDEQYF
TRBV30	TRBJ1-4	CAWSSVRGRKLFF
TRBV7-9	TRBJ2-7	CASSELAYEQYF
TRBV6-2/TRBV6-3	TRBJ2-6	CASSYPSTSGGGYSGANVLTF
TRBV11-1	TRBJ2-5	CASSLSPRGVQETQYF
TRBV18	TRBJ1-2	CASSPAGLEYDGYTF
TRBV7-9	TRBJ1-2	CASSLGVGTGYTF
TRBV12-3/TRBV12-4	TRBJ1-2	CASSLSPLYGYTF
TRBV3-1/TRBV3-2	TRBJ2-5	CASSQGGGTRLETQYF
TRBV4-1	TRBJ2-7	CASSQDLWGGSYEQYF
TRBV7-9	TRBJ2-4	CASSEPIRDIQYF
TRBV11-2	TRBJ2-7	CASSSLRDRASYEQYF
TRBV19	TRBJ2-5	CASSMPPRETQYF
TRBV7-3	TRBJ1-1	CASSSTGGAGTEAFF
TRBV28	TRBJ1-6	CASSLGTGPGSPLHF
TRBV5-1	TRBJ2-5	CASSLSVGLAVQGETQYF
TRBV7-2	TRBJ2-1	CASARGGPPYNEQFF
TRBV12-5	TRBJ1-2	CASGLVPLASLKSQRDGYTF
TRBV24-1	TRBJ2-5	CATSDIDRVGRETQYF
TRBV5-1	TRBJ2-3	CASSAGLAGGTDTQYF
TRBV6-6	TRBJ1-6	CASSRDAPSPLHF